The present entry profiles one T cell receptor beta chain with its context. The target antigen is unknown. The record originates from a study of T cells in Graves' hyperthyroidism and ophthalmopathy. Study-wide results and caveats: From stable hyperthyroidism, ophthalmopathy was set apart by a 13 V-J model. Within blood appeared most thyroid clonotypes that had expanded above 0.001.

RNA transcripts served as the template for amplifying TCR beta CDR3 regions. An initial round of RT-PCR targeting the TCR CDR3 relied on the HTBI primer set. Each CDR3 protein gets one entry after TCRdb re-called the multiplex PCR reads with MiXCR. The data show about 260,000 distinct CDR3 sequences, 20% to 25% seen once. Extraction of PBMCs used under 13 ml of fresh peripheral blood. The V end lost 5 bases, the J end lost 2 bases, and 13 bases lay between the germline ends. The CDR3 loop spans 14 amino acids. The V gene's germline CDR1 is SGHAT and CDR2 FQNNGV. The TCR was taken from a man aged 25-40 years with Graves' ophthalmopathy. Sequencing was carried out using blood. This sequence joins TRBV11-2 and TRBJ2-7; weak D call: TRBD1 (7 bases). DNA of the CDR3: TGTGCCAGCAGCCTGGAGGGACAGACCTACGAGCAGTACTTC. It is translated as CASSLEGQTYEQYF. Combining the CDR3 with reference TRBV11-2 and TRBJ2-7 gives the whole variable domain EAGVAQSPRYKIIEKRQSVAFWCNPISGHATLYWYQQILGQGPKLLIQFQNNGVVDDSQLPKDRFSAERLKGVDSTLKIQPAKLEDSAVYLCASSLEGQTYEQYFGPGTRLTVT.